The 31 T cell receptor beta chains below were found in one sample sequenced in a study of STAT3 mutations in large granular lymphocyte leukemia. General study points: Every T-cell large granular lymphocyte leukemia patient had at least one immunodominant TCR beta clonotype.

Using immunoSEQ multiplex PCR, the repertoire was profiled, and TCRdb retains in-frame clones only, with some absent. Of over 30,000 clones in the sample, around 85% were seen once. Their antigens are not known. Input material: peripheral blood mononuclear cells. These receptors came from a man in his sixties with T-cell large granular lymphocyte leukemia. Some clones in this sample may be carry-over from other donors' samples.

This chain joins TRBV5-1 and TRBJ2-6; D could derive from TRBD1 or TRBD2 (5 bases each). The CDR3 is 15 residues long. The germline V and J ends were trimmed by 7 bases and 5 bases, with 16 bases remaining between them. Germline CDR1 and CDR2: SGHRS and YFSETQ. The CDR3 DNA reads as TGCGCCAGCTCCCCCTCCGGGACCAGGGCCAACGTCCTGACTTTC. This codes for CASSPSGTRANVLTF.

This sequence joins TRBV5-1 and TRBJ2-2; D remains ambiguous. V lost 4 bases to trimming and J lost 0 bases, with 10 bases between them. From germline, CDR1 is SGHRS and CDR2 YFSETQ. The CDR3 is 15 residues long. The CDR3 protein is CASSPDVPNTGELFF. The CDR3 DNA sequence: TGCGCCAGCAGCCCGGACGTGCCGAACACCGGGGAGCTGTTTTTT.

The V call is TRBV18, the J call TRBJ2-6; 8 bases are shared with TRBD1. Per the germline V gene, CDR1 is KGHSH and CDR2 is LQKENI. The CDR3 length is 15 residues. The CDR3 sequence: CAASQGAGGANVLTF. The CDR3 region has the DNA TGTGCGGCGAGTCAGGGGGCAGGTGGGGCCAACGTCCTGACTTTC.

This rearrangement joins TRBV18 to TRBJ2-3, with D perhaps matching TRBD2 (6 bases). The V gene lost 3 bases and the J gene lost 6 bases, with 16 bases spanning the gap. CDR1 and CDR2 from the germline V gene are KGHSH and LQKENI. The CDR3 has 15 residues. The CDR3 is CASSPGTGIGDTQYF. The CDR3 DNA reads TGTGCCAGCTCACCCGGGACTGGAATAGGCGATACGCAGTATTTT.

Here the CDR3 reads CASSLMATSGAYNEQFF. DNA of the CDR3: TGTGCCAGCAGCTTAATGGCCACTAGCGGGGCCTACAATGAGCAGTTCTTC. The chain links TRBV7-2 to TRBJ2-1; 10 bases line up with TRBD2. Per germline, CDR1 SGHTA and CDR2 FQGNSA. The V segment lost 2 bases and the J segment 2 bases; nucleotides outside the gene matches: 6. The CDR3 is 17 residues long.

The rearrangement joins TRBV28 to TRBJ1-2; 8 bases match TRBD1. Germline trimming cut 6 bases from V and 7 bases from J; bases unmatched to any gene: 16. Germline CDR1 MDHEN, CDR2 SYDVKM. CDR3 length: 16 amino acids. In nucleotides, the CDR3 is TGTGCCAGCAGCTCCACCCTGGGGGGCAGGGGGCTTGGCTACACCTTC. As protein: CASSSTLGGRGLGYTF.

The chain combines TRBV15 with TRBJ1-5; D may be TRBD1 (5 bases). The CDR3 has 14 amino acids. With 3 bases removed from V and 5 bases from J, the gap between germline ends came to 11 bases. Germline values: CDR1 LNHNV, CDR2 YYDKDF (reference sequence). CDR3 sequence reads: CATSRGRVDQPQHF. CDR3 DNA sequence: TGTGCCACCAGCAGGGGCAGGGTAGATCAGCCCCAGCATTTT.

J is TRBJ1-1 and V is TRBV5-1; 7 bases line up with TRBD1. The CDR3 contains 15 residues. From germline, CDR1 is SGHRS and CDR2 YFSETQ. V lost 3 bases to trimming and J lost 5 bases; unmatched junction nucleotides: 10. The CDR3 region is CASSSSGTEGTEAFF. CDR3 sequence (DNA): TGCGCCAGCAGCTCTTCCGGGACAGAGGGAACTGAAGCTTTCTTT.

This sequence joins TRBV5-1 and TRBJ2-7; perhaps D is TRBD1 or TRBD2 (5 bases each). The CDR3 totals 14 residues. Germline lookup yields CDR1 SGHRS and CDR2 YFSETQ. Trimming pared 5 bases from V and 0 bases from J, leaving 12 bases between. The CDR3 reads CASRAGTFSYEQYF. In DNA form, the CDR3 reads TGCGCCAGCAGAGCCGGGACCTTCTCCTACGAGCAGTACTTC.

The sample holds a few counts of this clone. This chain links TRBV5-1 with TRBJ2-7; either TRBD1 or TRBD2 may supply D (5 bases each). CDR1 is SGHRS and CDR2 is YFSETQ in the germline V gene. V lost 2 bases to trimming and J lost 1 base, with 13 bases between them. This CDR3 spans 15 amino acids. Here the CDR3 DNA reads TGCGCCAGCAGCTTAGGGACGACGCCTTCCTACGAGCAGTACTTC. Translated, it gives CASSLGTTPSYEQYF.

The genes are TRBV5-6 and TRBJ2-3; the match to TRBD2 covers 7 bases. Trimming at V came to 3 bases and at J to 1 base, leaving 5 bases not matched to a gene. The CDR3 consists of 15 residues. The germline CDR1 and CDR2 sequences are SGHDT and YYEEEE. The CDR3 sequence is CASSSGLVGTDTQYF. CDR3 nucleotide sequence: TGTGCCAGCAGCTCCGGACTAGTCGGCACAGATACGCAGTATTTT.

This rearrangement joins TRBV5-1 to TRBJ1-1; no clear D gene. Between the trimmed V and J ends, which lost 0 bases and 1 base, there was a span of 7 bases. This CDR3 has 14 residues. Germline CDR1 reads SGHRS; CDR2 reads YFSETQ. The CDR3 DNA reads as TGCGCCAGCAGCTTGGTTGCTCCGAACACTGAAGCTTTCTTT. The encoded protein is CASSLVAPNTEAFF.

The V and J genes are TRBV9 and TRBJ2-7, with TRBD2 as a possible D gene (5 bases). The CDR3 has 14 amino acids. V was trimmed by 2 bases and J by 5 bases, leaving 14 bases between them. Germline CDR1 SGDLS, CDR2 YYNGEE. The CDR3 bases are TGTGCCAGCAGCGTTGGTAGCGAGCCGAACGAGCAGTACTTC. Protein product: CASSVGSEPNEQYF.

This rearrangement joins TRBV9 to TRBJ1-3, with D perhaps TRBD1 (5 bases). Germline lookup yields CDR1 SGDLS and CDR2 YYNGEE. The CDR3 sequence is 15 residues long. V lost 0 bases to trimming and J lost 3 bases, with 10 bases between them. CDR3 amino acids: CASSVAGRDGNTIYF. The CDR3 DNA reads TGTGCCAGCAGCGTAGCCGGCAGGGATGGAAACACCATATATTTT.

The gene calls are TRBV30 and TRBJ2-3; 9 positions match TRBD2. CDR1 is GTSNPN and CDR2 is SVGIG in the germline V gene (reference sequence). CDR3 length: 14 residues. Trimming cost V 3 bases and J 3 bases; bases outside gene matches: 4. Here the CDR3 DNA reads TGTGCCTGGAGGCGGGAGGGCCAAACAGATACGCAGTATTTT. This translates into CAWRREGQTDTQYF. Based on the CDR3 plus reference TRBV30 and TRBJ2-3, the full variable domain is SQTIHQWPATLVQPVGSPLSLECTVEGTSNPNLYWYRQAAGRGLQLLFYSVGIGQISSEVPQNLSASRPQDRQFILSSKKLLLSDSGFYLCAWRREGQTDTQYFGPGTRLTVL.

The rearrangement links TRBV10-2 to TRBJ2-7, with D possibly being TRBD1 or TRBD2 (5 bases each). V was shortened by 10 bases and J by 1 base, with 11 bases between the two germline ends. Germline values: CDR1 WSHSY, CDR2 SAAADI. This CDR3 has 12 amino acids. This CDR3 reads CATRDPSYEQYF. In DNA form, the CDR3 reads TGCGCCACCCGGGACCCATCCTACGAGCAGTACTTC.

This clone was counted between two and nine times. The gene calls are TRBV5-5 and TRBJ2-5; D is possibly TRBD1 (5 bases). Per the germline V gene, CDR1 is SGHKS and CDR2 is YYEKEE (reference sequence). There are 13 residues in the CDR3. The V gene lost 0 bases and the J gene lost 5 bases, with 8 bases spanning the gap. CDR3 DNA: TGTGCCAGCAGCTTGGCGCCAGGGGAGACCCAGTACTTC. Its protein product is CASSLAPGETQYF.

V and J are TRBV13 and TRBJ2-6, with D unclear. V lost 5 bases, J lost 0 bases, and 14 bases lay in between. The CDR3 has 17 residues. In germline, CDR1 is PRHDT, CDR2 FYEKMQ (reference sequence). The CDR3, as DNA: TGTGCCAGCAGCCCTCAGCTTCATTTCTCTGGGGCCAACGTCCTGACTTTC. It specifies CASSPQLHFSGANVLTF.

V usage is TRBV11-3 and J usage is TRBJ2-2; D tentatively fits TRBD1 or TRBD2 (6 bases each). Germline CDR1 and CDR2: SGHNT and YENEEA. The CDR3 is 15 amino acids. V was pared by 8 bases and J by 4 bases, with 17 bases between. The CDR3 nucleotides are TGTGCCAGCGGCCCCAGGGGAGGAGGCACCGGGGAGCTGTTTTTT. This sequence encodes CASGPRGGGTGELFF.

In its sample, this clone was seen once. The chain is built from TRBV28 and TRBJ2-7; 8 bases map to TRBD1. The CDR3 spans 15 residues. V trimming: 5 bases; J trimming: 3 bases; junction bases outside the gene matches: 9. Germline CDR1 is MDHEN and CDR2 is SYDVKM. The CDR3, as DNA: TGTGCCAGCAGTCCACAACGGACAGGGAGCTACGAGCAGTACTTC. This codes for CASSPQRTGSYEQYF.

This sequence joins TRBV28 and TRBJ1-3; D gene uncertain. Trimming removed 1 base at V and 0 bases at J, with 13 bases between. This CDR3 contains 17 residues. Germline V lookup: CDR1 MDHEN, CDR2 SYDVKM. CDR3 nucleotide sequence: TGTGCCAGCAGTTTATTGGTCCCTTTAAGCTCTGGAAACACCATATATTTT. It translates to CASSLLVPLSSGNTIYF.

The chain couples TRBV5-4 to TRBJ1-5; possible D gene TRBD1, 5 bases. The CDR3 loop spans 12 amino acids. CDR1 is SGHNT and CDR2 is YYREEE in the germline V gene (reference sequence). Trimming removed 2 bases at V and 7 bases at J, with 7 bases between. The CDR3 region has the DNA TGTGCCAGCAGCTTTAAGGGGCAGCCCCAGCATTTT. Encoded protein: CASSFKGQPQHF.

The chain couples TRBV10-2 to TRBJ2-7, with no clear D. The CDR3 runs to 14 residues. V lost 0 bases, J lost 0 bases, and 6 bases lay in between. Per the germline V gene, CDR1 is WSHSY and CDR2 is SAAADI. CDR3 protein: CASSESASSYEQYF. The CDR3 DNA reads TGCGCCAGCAGTGAGTCGGCCAGCTCCTACGAGCAGTACTTC.

The chain combines TRBV29-1 with TRBJ2-7; D is perhaps TRBD1 or TRBD2 (6 bases each). CDR1 is SQVTM, CDR2 ANQGSEA, per germline. Trimming shortened V by 3 bases and J by 6 bases, and 18 bases separated the two germline ends. This CDR3 has 14 residues. The DNA for the CDR3 is TGCAGCGTTGACTCCTGGGGGGCGAACTCCGAGCAGTACTTC. It codes for CSVDSWGANSEQYF.

This clone has more than one count but fewer than ten. The V call is TRBV6-5, the J call TRBJ2-1; the match to TRBD1 covers 8 bases. The germline V gene encodes CDR1 MNHEY and CDR2 SVGAGI. The length of the CDR3 is 15 residues. Germline trimming cut 4 bases from V and 10 bases from J; bases unmatched to any gene: 12. The CDR3 region has the DNA TGTGCCAGCAGTTCCGGGACAGGACTCCTCGGGGAGCAGTTCTTC. Translated, it gives CASSSGTGLLGEQFF.

This clone appeared once. The chain recombines TRBV2 with TRBJ2-1; D possibly corresponds to TRBD2 (6 bases). Trimming pared 2 bases from V and 13 bases from J, leaving 18 bases between. The CDR3 totals 14 residues. Germline V gene sequence: CDR1 SNHLY, CDR2 FYNNEI. CDR3 region: CASSETGTAFIQFF. CDR3 nucleotides: TGTGCCAGCAGTGAAACTGGGACTGCCTTTATACAGTTCTTC.

The chain employs TRBV25-1 and TRBJ1-4; possible D gene TRBD1, 6 bases. The CDR3 contains 15 residues. Germline assignment: CDR1 MGHDK and CDR2 SYGVNS. Between the trimmed V and J ends, which lost 2 bases and 4 bases, there was a span of 11 bases. CDR3 bases: TGTGCCAGCAGTGAACCAGGGGCCCTTAATGAAAAACTGTTTTTT. Amino acids: CASSEPGALNEKLFF.

This rearrangement joins TRBV10-3 to TRBJ2-7; D may be TRBD1 (7 bases). Germline CDR1 reads ENHRY; CDR2 reads SYGVKD. V was cut by 2 bases and J by 2 bases, with 10 bases left in between. This CDR3 is 14 amino acids long. CDR3 sequence (DNA): TGTGCCATCAGTGAGGCGGGACAGACCTACGAGCAGTACTTC. As protein: CAISEAGQTYEQYF.

The genes are TRBV4-3 and TRBJ1-2, with D possibly matching TRBD1 (6 bases). V shed 0 bases and J shed 5 bases, with 13 bases lying between them. The CDR3 runs 15 residues. Looked up from germline, CDR1 is LGHNA and CDR2 is YSLEER. In nucleotides, the CDR3 is TGCGCCAGCAGCCAAGACGACAGGTGGGAATATGGCTACACCTTC. Translation gives CASSQDDRWEYGYTF.

The chain joins TRBV10-3 to TRBJ2-1; D unresolved. Trimming left V 2 bases short and J 6 bases short, with 11 bases between. Germline CDR1 and CDR2: ENHRY and SYGVKD. The CDR3 sequence is 14 residues long. CDR3 sequence reads: CAISERFVRNEQFF. CDR3 bases: TGTGCCATCAGTGAGAGGTTCGTCCGCAATGAGCAGTTCTTC.

V and J are TRBV5-1 and TRBJ1-1, with D possibly TRBD1 on 6 matching bases. Germline-derived CDR1 and CDR2 are SGHRS and YFSETQ. The V end lost 2 bases, the J end lost 4 bases, and 15 bases lay between the germline ends. The CDR3 length is 15 residues. This chain's CDR3 is CASSFREGGGTEAFF. The CDR3 DNA reads as TGCGCCAGCAGCTTTCGCGAGGGGGGCGGCACTGAAGCTTTCTTT.